A single sample is the source of the 15 T cell receptor beta chains below, sequenced in a study of T cells after yellow fever vaccination. TCRdb passed the 5' RACE reads through MiXCR, listing each CDR3 protein once. In the table there are more than 250,000 distinct CDR3 sequences, roughly 6.8% of which are singletons. Sample: PBMCs, taken about 49 days after the first yellow fever vaccination. The receptors were sampled from a man aged 18 to 30 who received the YFV17D yellow fever vaccine.

This clonotype was picked up a small number of times. The chain carries TRBV25-1 and TRBJ2-7; 8 bases line up with TRBD1. Germline lookup yields CDR1 MGHDK and CDR2 SYGVNS. The CDR3 contains 14 residues. V was clipped by 6 bases and J by 2 bases; unmatched bases: 6. CDR3 bases: TGTGCCAGCAGCGATCAGGGGGCTACCTACGAGCAGTACTTC. Translated, it gives CASSDQGATYEQYF.

A few counts support this clonotype. The V gene is TRBV24-1, the J gene TRBJ2-1; TRBD1 is a possible D gene (6 bases). The length of the CDR3 is 14 residues. Per the germline V gene, CDR1 is KGHDR and CDR2 is SFDVKD. V lost 4 bases to trimming and J lost 4 bases, with 10 bases between them. The DNA of the CDR3 is TGTGCCACCAGTGAGGGGACATTTTACAATGAGCAGTTCTTC. Its protein product is CATSEGTFYNEQFF.

A few counts support this clonotype. The chain joins TRBV20-1 to TRBJ2-7; D tentatively reads TRBD1 or TRBD2 (6 bases each). There are 11 residues in the CDR3. V was pared by 1 base and J by 13 bases, with 14 bases between. Per the germline V gene, CDR1 is DFQATT and CDR2 is SNEGSKA (reference sequence). The CDR3 sequence is CSARVGGTRYF. DNA of the CDR3: TGCAGTGCTAGAGTCGGCGGGACACGCTACTTC.

This clonotype occurred a few times. The genes are TRBV4-3 and TRBJ1-1; D perhaps matches TRBD1 (5 bases). V shed 1 base and J shed 0 bases, with 9 bases lying between them. Germline V lookup: CDR1 LGHNA, CDR2 YSLEER. The CDR3 consists of 15 residues. The CDR3 nucleotides are TGCGCCAGCAGCCAAGTTTCAGGGATGAACACTGAAGCTTTCTTT. It codes for CASSQVSGMNTEAFF.

This chain connects TRBV25-1 to TRBJ2-3, with D perhaps matching TRBD1 (5 bases). Germline V gives CDR1 MGHDK, CDR2 SYGVNS. The length of the CDR3 is 16 residues. Trimming took 1 base from V and 4 from J, leaving 15 bases between them. CDR3 sequence: CASSESPGRASDTQYF. The CDR3 DNA follows: TGTGCCAGCAGTGAATCCCCTGGCAGGGCCTCAGATACGCAGTATTTT.

This clonotype showed up just a few times. This chain joins TRBV18 and TRBJ2-7; 8 bases fit TRBD2. The ends lost 2 bases at V and 3 bases at J; junction bases unmatched: 0. In germline, CDR1 is KGHSH, CDR2 LQKENI. This CDR3 spans 13 amino acids. The CDR3 DNA reads as TGTGCCAGCTCACCAACTAGCGGCTACGAGCAGTACGTC. Its protein product is CASSPTSGYEQYV.

The V and J genes are TRBV5-4 and TRBJ2-3; 11 nucleotides align to TRBD2. The V and J ends lost 3 bases and 6 bases, in that order; junction bases with no gene match: 12. The CDR3 consists of 17 residues. Per the germline V gene, CDR1 is SGHNT and CDR2 is YYREEE (reference sequence). In nucleotides, the CDR3 is TGTGCCAGCAGCTCACCGGGACTAGCGGTGGCAATGGATACGCAGTATTTT. This translates into CASSSPGLAVAMDTQYF.

This clonotype was counted only a few times. This chain joins TRBV7-2 and TRBJ1-1; 7 bases match TRBD1. This CDR3 comprises 15 residues. V lost 2 bases, J lost 4 bases, and 7 bases stayed unmatched. Germline lookup yields CDR1 SGHTA and CDR2 FQGNSA. The CDR3 loop is CASSLSGRGATEAFF. The CDR3 region has the DNA TGTGCCAGCAGCTTATCCGGCAGGGGGGCCACTGAAGCTTTCTTT.

This clonotype was counted only a few times. The chain recombines TRBV11-2 with TRBJ2-3, with D tentatively TRBD2 (6 bases). Trimming cost V 4 bases and J 1 base, with 12 bases left between them. The CDR3 sequence is 15 residues long. Germline-derived CDR1 and CDR2 are SGHAT and FQNNGV. The CDR3 here is CASSSPGLGTDTQYF. In DNA form, the CDR3 reads TGTGCCAGCAGCTCGCCGGGACTGGGCACAGATACGCAGTATTTT.

This clonotype occurred many times. This CDR3 is CSVRVRVLGEQYV. The CDR3 coding sequence is TGCAGCGTTCGGGTGCGGGTCCTCGGCGAGCAGTACGTC. The genes are TRBV29-1 and TRBJ2-7; weak D call: TRBD2 (5 bases). Between the trimmed V and J ends, which lost 5 bases and 6 bases, there was a span of 17 bases. This CDR3 region has 13 residues. Germline CDR1 is SQVTM and CDR2 is ANQGSEA.

The chain joins TRBV20-1 to TRBJ2-3, with 8 bases lining up with TRBD2. CDR3 length equals 14 residues. From germline, CDR1 is DFQATT and CDR2 SNEGSKA (reference sequence). J lost 0 bases, V lost 4 bases, and 3 bases had no gene match. The CDR3 is CSANSGDSTDTQYF. The CDR3 nucleotides are TGCAGTGCTAATAGCGGGGATAGCACAGATACGCAGTATTTT.

This clonotype was seen a few times. The chain joins TRBV4-1 to TRBJ1-1; D is uncertain. Trimming pared 8 bases from V and 2 bases from J, leaving 24 bases between. The CDR3 sequence is 17 residues long. Germline-derived CDR1 and CDR2 are MGHRA and YSYEKL. DNA of the CDR3: TGCGCCAGCTACCCGCGGCCGGTACCGGATATCAACACTGAAGCTTTCTTT. Protein product: CASYPRPVPDINTEAFF.

This chain connects TRBV5-1 to TRBJ2-6, with a weak D call TRBD1 (5 bases). CDR1 is SGHRS, CDR2 YFSETQ, per germline. The V end was cut by 5 bases, the J end by 6 bases, with 9 bases between. CDR3 length: 13 residues. This CDR3 is CASREGEANVLTF. The CDR3 DNA reads TGCGCCAGCAGGGAAGGGGAGGCCAACGTCCTGACTTTC.

In this sample, this clonotype turned up a few times. The gene calls are TRBV6-5 and TRBJ1-6; TRBD1 matches 8 bases. Looked up from germline, CDR1 is MNHEY and CDR2 is SVGAGI. V shed 2 bases, J shed 9 bases, and the junction held 3 bases outside the gene matches. The CDR3 is 14 residues long. CDR3 in amino acids: CASSYGTGGSPLHF. The CDR3 nucleotides are TGTGCCAGCAGTTACGGGACAGGTGGTTCACCCCTCCACTTT.

The chain uses TRBV28 and TRBJ2-3, with 11 bases aligning to TRBD2. In germline, CDR1 is MDHEN, CDR2 SYDVKM. The CDR3 covers 16 residues. J gave up 5 bases and V 5 bases, and 9 bases lay outside the gene matches. The CDR3: CASSIIAGGQRDTQYF. The CDR3 coding sequence is TGTGCCAGCAGTATAATAGCGGGGGGGCAAAGAGATACGCAGTATTTT.